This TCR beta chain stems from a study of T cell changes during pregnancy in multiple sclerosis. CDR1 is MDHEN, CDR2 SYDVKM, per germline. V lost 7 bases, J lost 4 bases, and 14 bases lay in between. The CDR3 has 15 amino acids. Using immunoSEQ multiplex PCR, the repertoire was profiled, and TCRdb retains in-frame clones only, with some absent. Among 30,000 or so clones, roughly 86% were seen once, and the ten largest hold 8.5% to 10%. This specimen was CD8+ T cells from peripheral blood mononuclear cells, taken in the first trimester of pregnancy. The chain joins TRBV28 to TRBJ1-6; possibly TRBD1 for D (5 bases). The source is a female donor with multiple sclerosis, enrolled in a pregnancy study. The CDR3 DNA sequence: TGTGCCAGCACACCTGACAGCCTTTATAATTCACCCCTCCACTTT. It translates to CASTPDSLYNSPLHF.